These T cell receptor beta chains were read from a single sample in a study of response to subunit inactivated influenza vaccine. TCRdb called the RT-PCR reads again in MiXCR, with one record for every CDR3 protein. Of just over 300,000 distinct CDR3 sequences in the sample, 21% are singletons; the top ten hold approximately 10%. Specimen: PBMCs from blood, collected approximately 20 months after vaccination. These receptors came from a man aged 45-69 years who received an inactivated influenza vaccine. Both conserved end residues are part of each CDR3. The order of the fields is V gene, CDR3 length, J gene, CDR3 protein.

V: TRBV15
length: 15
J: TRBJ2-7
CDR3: CATSREGQGAYEQYF

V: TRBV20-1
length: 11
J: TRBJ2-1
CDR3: CSARPNNEQFF

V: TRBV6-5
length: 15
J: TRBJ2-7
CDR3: CASSYSSDRSYEQYF

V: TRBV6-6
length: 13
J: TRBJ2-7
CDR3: CASGREPPHEQYF

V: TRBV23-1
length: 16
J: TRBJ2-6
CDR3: CASSQRRPSGANVLTF

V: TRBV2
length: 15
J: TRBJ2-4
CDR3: CASSEQVIAKNIQYF

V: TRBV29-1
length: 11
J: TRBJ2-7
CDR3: CSVDRFNEQYF

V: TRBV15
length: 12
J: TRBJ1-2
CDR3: CATSARQGGYTF

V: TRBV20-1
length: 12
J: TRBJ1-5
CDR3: CSAEQGNQPQHF

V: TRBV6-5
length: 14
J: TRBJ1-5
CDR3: CASSNTDSNQPQHF

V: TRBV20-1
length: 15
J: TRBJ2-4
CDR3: CSASGGVRAKNIQYF

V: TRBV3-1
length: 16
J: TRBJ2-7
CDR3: CASSQDGSRGHYEQYF

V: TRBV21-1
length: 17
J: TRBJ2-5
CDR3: CASSKEFQEMYQETQYF

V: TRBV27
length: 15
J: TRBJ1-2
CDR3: CASSYGGRSFDGYTF

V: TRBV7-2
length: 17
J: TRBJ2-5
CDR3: CASSLSAGTRVGETQYF

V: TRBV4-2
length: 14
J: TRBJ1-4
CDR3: CASSQRGSYEKLFF

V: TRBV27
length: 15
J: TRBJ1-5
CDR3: CASSSTGALNQPQHF

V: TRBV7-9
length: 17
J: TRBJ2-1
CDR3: CASSPGLAGARYNEQFF

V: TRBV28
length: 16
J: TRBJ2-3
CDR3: CASSLGSRIFTDTQYF

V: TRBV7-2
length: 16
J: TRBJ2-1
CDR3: CASSRYGGFSYNEQFF